This T cell receptor (beta chain) was profiled in a study of PD-L1 blockade in urothelial cancer. Study as a whole: From about 2014, patients received atezolizumab, given as 1,200 mg intravenously every 3 weeks.

Time point meaning: peripheral blood 6 weeks after treatment start. Per-patient samples, pretreatment and on-treatment, numbered 1 to 8. PCRs were each spiked with synthetic TCR analog templates. Method: immunoSEQ multiplex PCR; TCRdb's copy keeps in-frame clones and lacks some. In the table there are more than 45,000 clones, approximately 81% of which are singletons. Per germline, CDR1 MNHNS and CDR2 SASEGT. CDR3 length equals 17 residues. The V gene end was trimmed by 1 base and the J gene end by 2 bases; junction bases not matched to a gene: 9. Sample: PBMCs, taken around atezolizumab (anti-PD-L1) treatment. The chain links TRBV6-1 to TRBJ2-7; 9 bases map to TRBD1. This clonotype was obtained from a man in his 70s with urothelial cancer. In DNA form, the CDR3 reads TGTGCCAGCAGTGAAGTTTCCGGGACAGGGAGTCCCTACGAGCAGTACTTC. Translation: CASSEVSGTGSPYEQYF.